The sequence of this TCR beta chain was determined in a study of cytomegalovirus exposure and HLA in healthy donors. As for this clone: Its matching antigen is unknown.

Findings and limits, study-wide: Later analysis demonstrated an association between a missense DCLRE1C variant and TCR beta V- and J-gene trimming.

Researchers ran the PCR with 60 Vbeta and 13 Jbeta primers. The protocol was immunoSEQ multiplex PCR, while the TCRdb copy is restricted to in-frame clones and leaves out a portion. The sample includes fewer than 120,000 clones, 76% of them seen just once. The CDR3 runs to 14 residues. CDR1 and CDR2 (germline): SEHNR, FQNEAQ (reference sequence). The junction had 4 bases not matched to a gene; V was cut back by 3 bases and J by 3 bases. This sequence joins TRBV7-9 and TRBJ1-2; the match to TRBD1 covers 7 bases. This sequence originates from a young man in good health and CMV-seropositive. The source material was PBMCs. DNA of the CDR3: TGTGCCAGCAGCTTTGGGCAGGGGGACTATGGCTACACCTTC. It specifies CASSFGQGDYGYTF.